Listed below are T cell receptor beta chains from one sample, sequenced in a study of Graves' ophthalmopathy and Graves' hyperthyroidism. One entry per CDR3 protein results from TCRdb running MiXCR on the multiplex PCR reads. The sample includes 600,000 to 700,000 distinct CDR3 sequences, over 40% of them seen just once. Source material: peripheral blood. Source of these receptors: an adult man with Graves' ophthalmopathy. The CDR3 runs from the conserved cysteine through the conserved F or W. A D gene is named only where the DNA matches it firmly. The size of a clone is reported for some rows only, either as once, few or many, or as a class for expanded clones.

>many|TRBD1|TRBV19|TRBJ1-5
TGTGCCAGCTCGGGACAGGGGGCTAACCAGCCCCAGCATTTT
CASSGQGANQPQHF
>many|.|TRBV7-6|TRBJ2-6
TGTGCCAGCAGCTTAGAAAGCGCTCGGAGCTCTGGGGCCAACGTCCTGACTTTC
CASSLESARSSGANVLTF
>.|TRBD2|TRBV18|TRBJ2-7
TGTGCCAGCTCACCTTCACTAGCGGCTTCTGACGAGCAGTACTTC
CASSPSLAASDEQYF
>few|.|TRBV4-3|TRBJ1-2
TGCGCCAGCAGCCAAGATCACGGAAGCAACTATGGCTACACCTTC
CASSQDHGSNYGYTF
>.|TRBD1|TRBV12-3/TRBV12-4|TRBJ2-7
TGTGCCAGCAGTAGGACCCGGACAGGGGACGAGCAGTACTTC
CASSRTRTGDEQYF
>.|.|TRBV29-1|TRBJ2-7
TGCAGCGCCAGGGAGGGGACACTCCCCTACGAGCAGTACTTC
CSAREGTLPYEQYF
>few|.|TRBV11-2|TRBJ1-2
TGTGCCAGCAGCTTACCCGTGGCAGGTGGCTATGGCTACACCTTC
CASSLPVAGGYGYTF
>few|TRBD1|TRBV7-4|TRBJ1-2
TGTGCCAGCAGCCAGAGCACCGGGACAGGGAGAGGCTACACCTTC
CASSQSTGTGRGYTF
>many|.|TRBV6-5|TRBJ2-5
TGTGCCAGCAGTGAACGAGGGCTCAGGGAGACCCAGTACTTC
CASSERGLRETQYF
>many|.|TRBV24-1|TRBJ1-1
TGTGCCACCAGTGATTTATTTGGTAGAGCTTTCTTT
CATSDLFGRAFF